This T cell receptor (beta chain) was profiled in a study of control samples from healthy donors and cancer patients. Some clones are missing from TCRdb's copy, which holds only in-frame ones; the method was immunoSEQ multiplex PCR. This sample has roughly 86,000 clones; 75% to 95% occur once, and the top ten carry around 16%. Trimming removed 2 bases at V and 0 bases at J, with 13 bases between. The CDR3 is made up of 17 amino acids. Germline CDR1 is KGHSH and CDR2 is LQKENI. The source of this sequence is a young man in good health. Sequenced sample: blood. The chain couples TRBV18 to TRBJ2-2; D is perhaps TRBD1 (5 bases). The CDR3 is CASSPAVGRANTGELFF. The CDR3 region has the DNA TGTGCCAGCTCACCAGCGGTTGGCAGGGCGAACACCGGGGAGCTGTTTTTT.